A single count supports the clone carrying this T cell receptor beta chain. Its specificity is unknown. This may arise from a read error, as a much more abundant clone is one base away. This sample stems from a study of T-cell reconstitution after alpha-beta-depleted transplantation in children. Study-level findings and limits: T-cell counts and diversity were attributed mostly to newly produced T cells one year after transplant.

Trimming took 7 bases from V and 3 from J, leaving 16 bases between them. The CDR3 is 16 amino acids. Using unique molecular identifiers, the investigators prepared the TCRbeta library. One entry per CDR3 protein, called by TCRdb with MiXCR from the PCR reads. The profile shows approximately 650,000 distinct CDR3 sequences, around 13% of them singletons. The sequence was obtained from a girl aged 2 to 10 with congenital amegakaryocytic thrombocytopenia, due to receive a stem cell transplant. Source: PBMCs, taken before TCRalphabeta/CD19-depleted stem cell transplant. V gene TRBV12-3 or TRBV12-4 combines with J gene TRBJ2-6; no clear D gene. The CDR3: CASTFSWFGGANVLTF. The CDR3 DNA reads as TGTGCCAGCACCTTTAGTTGGTTCGGTGGGGCCAACGTCCTGACTTTC.